These T cell receptor beta chains were read from a single sample in a study of T cell responses to AZD1222 COVID-19 vaccine. Repertoires were generated with immunoSEQ multiplex PCR, while TCRdb's copy carries only in-frame clones and drops some. Of around 200,000 clones in the sample, approximately 95% were seen once. This sample comprised peripheral blood, obtained 28 days after the second dose of the MenACWY control vaccine. Receptors originate from an adult who received the MenACWY meningococcal vaccine as a control. Each CDR3 is given with its conserved first and last residue. A D gene is named only where the DNA matches it firmly. Clone size is not always given. Where it is, it says once, few, many or a class for expanded clones.

size: -; J: TRBJ1-6; V: TRBV19; D: -; CDR3: CASTETRSYNSPLHF; DNA: TGTGCCAGTACCGAGACACGCTCCTATAATTCACCCCTCCACTTT
size: -; J: TRBJ1-6; V: TRBV3-1/TRBV3-2; D: -; CDR3: CASRYMARGGNSPLHF; DNA: TGTGCCAGCAGGTATATGGCCAGGGGTGGAAATTCACCCCTCCACTTT
size: -; J: TRBJ2-5; V: TRBV30; D: -; CDR3: CAWSIPRTLQETQYF; DNA: TGTGCCTGGAGTATCCCTCGGACTTTGCAAGAGACCCAGTACTTC
size: once; J: TRBJ1-6; V: TRBV3-1/TRBV3-2; D: -; CDR3: CASSQAGLYNSPLHF; DNA: TGTGCCAGCAGCCAAGCTGGGCTCTATAATTCACCCCTCCACTTT
size: -; J: TRBJ1-3; V: TRBV2; D: -; CDR3: CASSGIASWISGNTIYF; DNA: TGTGCCAGCAGTGGTATCGCGTCGTGGATCTCTGGAAACACCATATATTTT
size: once; J: TRBJ1-4; V: TRBV14; D: -; CDR3: CASSQEFNGKLFF; DNA: TGTGCCAGCAGCCAGGAGTTCAACGGAAAACTGTTTTTT
size: -; J: TRBJ1-1; V: TRBV5-5; D: TRBD1; CDR3: CASSWGQGEGEAFF; DNA: TGTGCCAGCAGCTGGGGACAGGGGGAGGGAGAAGCTTTCTTT
size: -; J: TRBJ1-2; V: TRBV16; D: -; CDR3: CASSQSPAPYGYTF; DNA: TGTGCCAGCAGCCAATCGCCAGCGCCCTATGGCTACACCTTC
size: -; J: TRBJ1-2; V: TRBV6-5; D: TRBD1; CDR3: CASRPTGTGLGYTF; DNA: TGTGCCAGCAGACCTACCGGGACAGGTCTCGGCTACACCTTC
size: -; J: TRBJ1-5; V: TRBV15; D: -; CDR3: CATSRVGGVRTQPQHF; DNA: TGTGCCACCAGCAGAGTTGGTGGAGTCCGAACTCAGCCCCAGCATTTT